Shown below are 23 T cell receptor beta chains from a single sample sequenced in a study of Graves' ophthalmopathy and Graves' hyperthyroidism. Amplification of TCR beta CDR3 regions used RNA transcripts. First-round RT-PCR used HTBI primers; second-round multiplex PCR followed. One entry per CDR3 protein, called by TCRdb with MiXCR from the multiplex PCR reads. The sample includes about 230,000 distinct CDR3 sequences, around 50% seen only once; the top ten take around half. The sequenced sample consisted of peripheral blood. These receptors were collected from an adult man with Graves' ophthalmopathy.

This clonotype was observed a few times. Written as DNA, the CDR3 is TGCGCCAGCAGCACGGACAGGGCGAACACTGAAGCTTTCTTT. Residues: CASSTDRANTEAFF. This chain joins TRBV5-1 and TRBJ1-1; 8 nucleotides align to TRBD1. V lost 4 bases, J lost 1 base, and 3 bases stayed unmatched. The germline V gene has CDR1 SGHRS and CDR2 YFSETQ. The CDR3 loop spans 14 amino acids.

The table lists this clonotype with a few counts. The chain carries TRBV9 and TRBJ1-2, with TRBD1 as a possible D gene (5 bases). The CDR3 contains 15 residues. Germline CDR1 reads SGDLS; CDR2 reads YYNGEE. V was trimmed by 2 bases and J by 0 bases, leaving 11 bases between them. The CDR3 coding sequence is TGTGCCAGCAGCGTCGAGGGGTCAACTAACTATGGCTACACCTTC. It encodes CASSVEGSTNYGYTF.

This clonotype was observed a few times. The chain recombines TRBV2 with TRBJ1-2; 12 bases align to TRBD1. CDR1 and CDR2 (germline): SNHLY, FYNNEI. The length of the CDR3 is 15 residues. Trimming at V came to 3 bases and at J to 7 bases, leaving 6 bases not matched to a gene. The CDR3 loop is CASSDGGTGGSGYTF. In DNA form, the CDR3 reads TGTGCCAGCAGTGACGGGGGGACAGGGGGCAGTGGCTACACCTTC.

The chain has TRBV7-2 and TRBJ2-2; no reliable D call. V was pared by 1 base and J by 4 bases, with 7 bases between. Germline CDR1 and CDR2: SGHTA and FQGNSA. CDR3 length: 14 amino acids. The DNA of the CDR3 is TGTGCCAGCAGCTTAGGAACTACCACCGGGGAGCTGTTTTTT. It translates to CASSLGTTTGELFF.

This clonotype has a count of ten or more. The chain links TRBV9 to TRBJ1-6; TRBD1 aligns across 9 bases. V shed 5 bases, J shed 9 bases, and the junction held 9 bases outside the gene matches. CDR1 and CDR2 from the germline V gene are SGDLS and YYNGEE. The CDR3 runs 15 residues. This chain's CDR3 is CASSGGQGMGSPLHF. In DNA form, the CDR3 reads TGTGCCAGCAGTGGGGGACAGGGAATGGGTTCACCCCTCCACTTT.

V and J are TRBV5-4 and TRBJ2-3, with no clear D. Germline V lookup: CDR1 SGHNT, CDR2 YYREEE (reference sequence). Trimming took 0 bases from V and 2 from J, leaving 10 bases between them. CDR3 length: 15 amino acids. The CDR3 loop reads CASSLDATSTDTQYF. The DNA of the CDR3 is TGTGCCAGCAGCTTGGATGCTACCTCCACAGATACGCAGTATTTT.

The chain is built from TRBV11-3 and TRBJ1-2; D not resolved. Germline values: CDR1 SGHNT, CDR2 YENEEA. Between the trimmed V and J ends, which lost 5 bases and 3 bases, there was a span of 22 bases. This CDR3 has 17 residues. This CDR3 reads CASSRTSPGAAYYGYTF. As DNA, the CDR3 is TGTGCCAGCAGCCGAACCTCCCCCGGCGCAGCCTACTATGGCTACACCTTC.

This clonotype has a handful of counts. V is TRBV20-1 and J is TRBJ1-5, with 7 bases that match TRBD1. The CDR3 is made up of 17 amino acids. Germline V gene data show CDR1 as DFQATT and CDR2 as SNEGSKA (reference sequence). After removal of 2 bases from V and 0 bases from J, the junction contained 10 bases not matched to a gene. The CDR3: CSARTLGQAYSNQPQHF. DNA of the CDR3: TGCAGTGCTAGAACCTTAGGACAGGCTTATAGCAATCAGCCCCAGCATTTT.

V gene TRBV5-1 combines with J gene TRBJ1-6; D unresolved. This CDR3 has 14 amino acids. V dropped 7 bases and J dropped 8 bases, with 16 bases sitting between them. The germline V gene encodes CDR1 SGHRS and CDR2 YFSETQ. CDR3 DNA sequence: TGCGCCAGCGCCCTCGTCTGGAGGGATTCACCCCTCCACTTT. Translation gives CASALVWRDSPLHF.

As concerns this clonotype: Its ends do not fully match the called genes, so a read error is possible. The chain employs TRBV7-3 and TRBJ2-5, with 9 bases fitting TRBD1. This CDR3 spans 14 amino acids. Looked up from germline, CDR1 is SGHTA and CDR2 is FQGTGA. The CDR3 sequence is CASSLTGGEETQYF. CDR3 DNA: TGTGCCAGCAGCCTAACAGGGGGCGAAGAGACCCAGTACTTC.

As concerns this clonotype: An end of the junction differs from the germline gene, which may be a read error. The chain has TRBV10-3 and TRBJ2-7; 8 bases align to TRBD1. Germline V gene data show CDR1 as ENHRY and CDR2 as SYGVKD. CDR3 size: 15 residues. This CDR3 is CASSELDRAKYEQYF. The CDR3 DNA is TGTGCCAGCAGTGAACTGGACAGGGCCAAATACGAGCAGTACTTC.

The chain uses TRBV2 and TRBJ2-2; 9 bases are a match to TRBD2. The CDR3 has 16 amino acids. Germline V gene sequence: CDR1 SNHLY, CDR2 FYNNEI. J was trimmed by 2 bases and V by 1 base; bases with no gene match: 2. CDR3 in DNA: TGTGCCAGCAGTGAAGGACTAGCGGCCAACACCGGGGAGCTGTTTTTT. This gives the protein CASSEGLAANTGELFF.

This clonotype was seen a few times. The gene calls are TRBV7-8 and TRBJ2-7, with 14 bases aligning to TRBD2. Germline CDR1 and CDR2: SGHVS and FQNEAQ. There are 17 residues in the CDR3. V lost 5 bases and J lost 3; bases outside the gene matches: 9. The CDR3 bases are TGTGCCAGCAGCGAGACTAGCGGGGGGGCCTGGGGCTACGAGCAGTACTTC. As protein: CASSETSGGAWGYEQYF.

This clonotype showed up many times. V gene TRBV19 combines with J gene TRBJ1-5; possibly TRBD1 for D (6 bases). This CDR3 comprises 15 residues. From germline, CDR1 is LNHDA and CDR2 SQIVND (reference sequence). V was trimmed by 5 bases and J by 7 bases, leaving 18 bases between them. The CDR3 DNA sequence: TGTGCCAGTAGTCCCCCGGGACGGAGGGGGCAGCCCCAGCATTTT. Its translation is CASSPPGRRGQPQHF.

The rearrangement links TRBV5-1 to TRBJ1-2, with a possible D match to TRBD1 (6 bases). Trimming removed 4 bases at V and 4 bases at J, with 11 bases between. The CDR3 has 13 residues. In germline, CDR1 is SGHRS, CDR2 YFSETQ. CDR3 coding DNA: TGCGCCAGCAGCCCCTTGGACAGCTATGGCTACACCTTC. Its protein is CASSPLDSYGYTF.

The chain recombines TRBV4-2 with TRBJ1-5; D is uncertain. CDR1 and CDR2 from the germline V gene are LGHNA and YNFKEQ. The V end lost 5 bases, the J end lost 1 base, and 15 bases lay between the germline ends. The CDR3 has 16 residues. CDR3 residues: CASSLGYQSSNQPQHF. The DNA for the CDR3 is TGTGCCAGCAGCTTAGGCTATCAATCGAGCAATCAGCCCCAGCATTTT.

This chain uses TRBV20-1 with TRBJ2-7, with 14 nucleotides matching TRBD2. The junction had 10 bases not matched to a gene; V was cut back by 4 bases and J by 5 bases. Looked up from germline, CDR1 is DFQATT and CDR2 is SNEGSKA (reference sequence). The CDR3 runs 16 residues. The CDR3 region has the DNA TGCAGTGCTACACCTAGGGGACTAGCGGGAGCCGACGAGCAGTACTTC. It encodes CSATPRGLAGADEQYF.

The CDR3 DNA sequence: TGCAGTGCTCTCCAGGGGACCCAAGAGACCCAGTACTTC. It translates to CSALQGTQETQYF. This sequence joins TRBV20-1 and TRBJ2-5, with D possibly being TRBD1 (6 bases). The CDR3 sequence is 13 residues long. The germline V gene has CDR1 DFQATT and CDR2 SNEGSKA (reference sequence). V was cut by 5 bases and J by 1 base, with 11 bases left in between.

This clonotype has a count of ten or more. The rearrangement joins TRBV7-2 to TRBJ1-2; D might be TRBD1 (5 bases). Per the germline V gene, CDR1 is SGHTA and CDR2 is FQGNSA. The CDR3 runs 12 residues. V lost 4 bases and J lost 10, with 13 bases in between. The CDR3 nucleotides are TGTGCCAGCAGCTACCCGGGGGGAGACTACACCTTC. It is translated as CASSYPGGDYTF.

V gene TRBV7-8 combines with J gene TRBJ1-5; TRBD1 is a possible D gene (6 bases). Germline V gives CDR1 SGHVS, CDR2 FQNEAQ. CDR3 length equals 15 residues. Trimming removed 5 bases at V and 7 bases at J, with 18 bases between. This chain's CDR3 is CASSPLGTGRQPQHF. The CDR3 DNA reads TGTGCCAGCAGCCCCCTTGGCACAGGGCGGCAGCCCCAGCATTTT.

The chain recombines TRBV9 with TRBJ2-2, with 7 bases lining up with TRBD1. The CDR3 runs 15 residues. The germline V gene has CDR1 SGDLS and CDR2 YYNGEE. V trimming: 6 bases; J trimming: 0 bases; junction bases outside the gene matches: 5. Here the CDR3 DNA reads TGTGCCAGCACGAGAGGGGGCACGAACACCGGGGAGCTGTTTTTT. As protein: CASTRGGTNTGELFF.

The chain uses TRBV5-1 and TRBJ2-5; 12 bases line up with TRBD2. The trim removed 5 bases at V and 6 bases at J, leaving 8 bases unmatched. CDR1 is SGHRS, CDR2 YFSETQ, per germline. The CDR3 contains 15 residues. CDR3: CASSATSGGRKTQYF. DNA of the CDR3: TGCGCCAGCAGTGCTACTAGCGGGGGGAGGAAGACCCAGTACTTC.

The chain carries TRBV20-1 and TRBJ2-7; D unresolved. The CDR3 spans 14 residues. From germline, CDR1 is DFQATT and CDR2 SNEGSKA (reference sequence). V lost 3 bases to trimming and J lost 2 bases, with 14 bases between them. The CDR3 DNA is TGCAGTGCTAGGGATAGCACGAGTCCCTACGAGCAGTACTTC. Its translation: CSARDSTSPYEQYF.